This note documents a single T cell receptor beta chain sequence. The data belong to a study of blood T cell repertoires in COVID-19. About the research overall: The samples span acute and convalescent COVID-19 from the United States, Italy and Spain. In each case, the material was cDNA or gDNA derived from T cells, B-cell-depleted T cells, or PBMCs.

Using immunoSEQ multiplex PCR, the repertoire was profiled, and TCRdb retains in-frame clones only, with some absent. The table shows 200,000 to 300,000 clones, with about nine tenths occurring only once. The CDR3 has 13 residues. The germline V gene encodes CDR1 MGHDK and CDR2 SYGVNS. V gave up 4 bases and J gave up 0 bases, with 6 bases separating them. The TCR originated in a woman in her 30s with COVID-19, enrolled during active disease. The V call is TRBV25-1, the J call TRBJ1-2; D unresolved. The sequenced sample consisted of peripheral blood. CDR3 residues: CASSVQANYGYTF. CDR3 DNA: TGTGCCAGCAGTGTTCAGGCTAACTATGGCTACACCTTC.